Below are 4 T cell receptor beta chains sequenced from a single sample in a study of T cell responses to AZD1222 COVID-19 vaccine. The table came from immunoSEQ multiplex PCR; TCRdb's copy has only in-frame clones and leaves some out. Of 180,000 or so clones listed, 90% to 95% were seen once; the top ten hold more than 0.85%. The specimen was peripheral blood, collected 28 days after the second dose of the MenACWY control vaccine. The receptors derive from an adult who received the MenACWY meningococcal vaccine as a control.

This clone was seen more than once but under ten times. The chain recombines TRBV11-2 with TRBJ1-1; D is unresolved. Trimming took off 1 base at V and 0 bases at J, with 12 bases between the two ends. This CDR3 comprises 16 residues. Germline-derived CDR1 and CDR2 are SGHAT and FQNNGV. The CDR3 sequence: CASSLVMGIVNTEAFF. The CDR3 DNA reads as TGTGCCAGCAGCTTAGTCATGGGGATAGTGAACACTGAAGCTTTCTTT.

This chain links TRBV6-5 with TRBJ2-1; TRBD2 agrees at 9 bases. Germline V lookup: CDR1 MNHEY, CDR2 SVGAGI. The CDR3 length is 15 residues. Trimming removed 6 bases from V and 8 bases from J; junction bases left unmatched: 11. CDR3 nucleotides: TGTGCCAGCAGACCCCCGGAGACTAGCGGCGATGAGCAGTTCTTC. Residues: CASRPPETSGDEQFF.

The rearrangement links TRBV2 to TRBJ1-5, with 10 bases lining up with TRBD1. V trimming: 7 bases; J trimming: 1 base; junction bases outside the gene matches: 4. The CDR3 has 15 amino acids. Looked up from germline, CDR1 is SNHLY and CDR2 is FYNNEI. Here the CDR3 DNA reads TGTGCCAGCACCCGACAGGGGGCAAGCAATCAGCCCCAGCATTTT. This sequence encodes CASTRQGASNQPQHF.

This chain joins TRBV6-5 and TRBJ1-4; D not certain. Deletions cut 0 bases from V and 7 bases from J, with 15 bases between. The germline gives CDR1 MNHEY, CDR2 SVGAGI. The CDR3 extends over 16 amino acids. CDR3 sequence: CASSYSILRVREKLFF. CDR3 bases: TGTGCCAGCAGTTACTCGATTCTGAGGGTCCGTGAAAAACTGTTTTTT.